The 26 T cell receptor beta chains given below trace back to one sample, sequenced in a study of early T cells in non-severe SARS-CoV-2 infection. TCRdb re-analysed the 5' RACE reads in MiXCR, keeping a single row per CDR3 protein. There are about 63,000 distinct CDR3 sequences in the sample; 10% to 15% occur only once, and around 4.6% lies in the top ten. The specimen was whole blood. Every receptor here comes from an adult who was a healthcare worker with PCR-confirmed SARS-CoV-2 infection or an uninfected control (not recorded which).

The table lists this clonotype with many counts. The gene calls are TRBV18 and TRBJ2-7; D may be TRBD1 (6 bases). The length of the CDR3 is 15 residues. The V gene lost 0 bases and the J gene lost 2 bases, with 11 bases spanning the gap. Germline V gene sequence: CDR1 KGHSH, CDR2 LQKENI. The DNA for the CDR3 is TGTGCCAGCTCACCACCGGGGGCAGGGGCCTACGAGCAGTACTTC. Translated: CASSPPGAGAYEQYF.

This clonotype was detected many times. The V call is TRBV4-1, the J call TRBJ2-1; 8 positions agree with TRBD1. The germline V gene has CDR1 MGHRA and CDR2 YSYEKL. The CDR3 totals 15 residues. Trimming took 5 bases from V and 7 from J; bases not matched to a gene: 10. CDR3 region: CASSTRTGRNNEQFF. DNA for the CDR3: TGCGCCAGCAGCACCCGGACAGGGAGGAATAATGAGCAGTTCTTC.

This clonotype has at least ten counts. The chain links TRBV6-5 to TRBJ2-3, with 11 bases that match TRBD1. The CDR3 is 16 residues long. The V segment lost 2 bases and the J segment 3 bases; nucleotides outside the gene matches: 4. CDR1 and CDR2 (germline): MNHEY, SVGAGI. The CDR3, as DNA: TGTGCCAGCAGTTACGGACAGGGGGCGGTAACAGATACGCAGTATTTT. Protein sequence: CASSYGQGAVTDTQYF.

This clonotype came up many times. The V gene is TRBV7-9, the J gene TRBJ2-7; perhaps TRBD1 as D (6 bases). Germline V gives CDR1 SEHNR, CDR2 FQNEAQ (reference sequence). This CDR3 is built from 15 residues. The V and J ends lost 1 base and 2 bases respectively, with 12 bases between them. The CDR3 DNA sequence: TGTGCCAGCAGCTTAGTCTTGGACAGAACCTACGAGCAGTACTTC. It specifies CASSLVLDRTYEQYF.

This clonotype was recorded at least ten times. This chain uses TRBV30 with TRBJ1-2; D unresolved. CDR3 length: 12 amino acids. The ends were cut back, 5 bases at V and 1 base at J, with 8 bases in the middle. Germline V gene data show CDR1 as GTSNPN and CDR2 as SVGIG (reference sequence). In nucleotides, the CDR3 is TGTGCCTGGGAGGGTCTTAACTATGGCTACACCTTC. Translated, it gives CAWEGLNYGYTF.

Only one count was recorded for this clonotype. The gene calls are TRBV5-1 and TRBJ1-1; possibly TRBD1 for D (6 bases). V lost 0 bases and J 0 bases, leaving 9 bases between the germline ends. Germline CDR1 SGHRS, CDR2 YFSETQ. This CDR3 comprises 15 residues. The CDR3: CASSLVGGVNTEAFF. CDR3 bases: TGCGCCAGCAGCTTGGTCGGGGGCGTGAACACTGAAGCTTTCTTT.

This clonotype was seen repeatedly, ten times or more. J is TRBJ2-3 and V is TRBV6-1, with a possible D match to TRBD1 (6 bases). The CDR3 loop spans 14 amino acids. V dropped 6 bases and J dropped 0 bases, with 10 bases sitting between them. Germline CDR1 MNHNS, CDR2 SASEGT. In DNA, the CDR3 is TGTGCCAGCAGGAAGGGGGATAGCACAGATACGCAGTATTTT. This gives the protein CASRKGDSTDTQYF.

This clonotype was counted ten times or more. This chain connects TRBV10-3 to TRBJ1-2; 8 bases align to TRBD1. Trimming removed 5 bases from V and 3 bases from J; junction bases left unmatched: 2. The germline V gene encodes CDR1 ENHRY and CDR2 SYGVKD. The CDR3 is made up of 13 amino acids. The CDR3 nucleotides read TGTGCCATCAGTCCGGACAGGGACTATGGCTACACCTTC. Its protein product is CAISPDRDYGYTF.

This clonotype was observed many times. The chain combines TRBV12-5 with TRBJ1-5, with TRBD1 identical over 7 bases. Germline CDR1 is LGHNT and CDR2 is FRNRAP. The CDR3 contains 14 residues. V lost 3 bases, J lost 7 bases, and 6 bases stayed unmatched. CDR3 nucleotides: TGTGCTAGTGGTTTAGGGGACAGAGGACAGCCCCAGCATTTT. This translates into CASGLGDRGQPQHF.

This clonotype was observed a handful of times. The rearrangement links TRBV11-2 to TRBJ1-1; the D is unclear. V shed 1 base and J shed 5 bases, with 11 bases lying between them. Germline values: CDR1 SGHAT, CDR2 FQNNGV. This CDR3 has 14 amino acids. This CDR3 reads CASSLAPGRTEAFF. The DNA of the CDR3 is TGTGCCAGCAGCTTAGCCCCAGGACGGACTGAAGCTTTCTTT.

This clonotype has more than one count but fewer than ten. The chain joins TRBV5-1 to TRBJ2-3; D gene ambiguous. Trimming shortened V by 0 bases and J by 6 bases, and 5 bases separated the two germline ends. The germline V gene encodes CDR1 SGHRS and CDR2 YFSETQ. The CDR3 runs to 12 residues. As DNA, the CDR3 is TGCGCCAGCAGCTTGGCGAGGGATACGCAGTATTTT. It translates to CASSLARDTQYF.

This clonotype was recorded at least ten times. The J gene is TRBJ2-7, the V gene TRBV19; 8 nucleotides agree with TRBD1. Germline V lookup: CDR1 LNHDA, CDR2 SQIVND (reference sequence). V was pared by 6 bases and J by 2 bases, with 6 bases of the junction left unmatched. There are 14 residues in the CDR3. The chain's CDR3 is CASRPGQGPYEQYF. CDR3 bases: TGTGCCAGTAGACCAGGACAGGGTCCCTACGAGCAGTACTTC.

This chain connects TRBV5-1 to TRBJ2-2; TRBD1 is a possible D gene (6 bases). V was shortened by 6 bases and J by 1 base, with 13 bases between the two germline ends. Per the germline V gene, CDR1 is SGHRS and CDR2 is YFSETQ. The CDR3 covers 15 residues. This chain's CDR3 is CASNAGTLNTGELFF. The CDR3 DNA is TGCGCCAGCAATGCCGGGACACTGAACACCGGGGAGCTGTTTTTT.

This clonotype was recorded many times. The chain carries TRBV5-5 and TRBJ1-1; 7 bases match TRBD1. With V trimmed by 4 bases and J by 0 bases, 6 bases remained unmatched. Germline loops: CDR1 SGHKS, CDR2 YYEKEE (reference sequence). This CDR3 spans 15 amino acids. CDR3 loop: CASSMTGLMNTEAFF. CDR3 in DNA: TGTGCCAGCAGCATGACAGGGTTAATGAACACTGAAGCTTTCTTT.

This clonotype has ten or more counts. The chain links TRBV19 to TRBJ2-3; no reliable D call. Germline V gene lookup returns CDR1 LNHDA and CDR2 SQIVND (reference sequence). The CDR3 contains 12 residues. Trimming pared 7 bases from V and 10 bases from J, leaving 15 bases between. The CDR3 DNA reads TGTGCCAGTACCCCCCTGTTGGCTTCGCAGTATTTT. This codes for CASTPLLASQYF.

This clonotype was detected ten times or more. The V gene is TRBV29-1, the J gene TRBJ2-5, with 7 bases that match TRBD1. After removal of 1 base from V and 3 bases from J, the junction contained 2 bases not matched to a gene. Germline values: CDR1 SQVTM, CDR2 ANQGSEA. The CDR3 sequence is 13 residues long. DNA of the CDR3: TGCAGCGTTGAAGGACAGGGAGAAGAGACCCAGTACTTC. Its protein product is CSVEGQGEETQYF.

This clonotype has only a few counts. V and J are TRBV19 and TRBJ2-5, with D unresolved. This CDR3 comprises 13 residues. Trimming pared 5 bases from V and 0 bases from J, leaving 7 bases between. Germline values: CDR1 LNHDA, CDR2 SQIVND (reference sequence). For the CDR3, the DNA is TGTGCCAGTAGTCCATCCAACCAAGAGACCCAGTACTTC. It translates to CASSPSNQETQYF. Complete variable domain (other parts from reference TRBV19 and TRBJ2-5): DGGITQSPKYLFRKEGQNVTLSCEQNLNHDAMYWYRQDPGQGLRLIYYSQIVNDFQKGDIAEGYSVSREKKESFPLTVTSAQKNPTAFYLCASSPSNQETQYFGPGTRLLVL.

This clonotype appeared many times. This rearrangement joins TRBV4-1 to TRBJ2-3; 8 bases align to TRBD1. The length of the CDR3 is 18 residues. The J segment lost 3 bases and the V segment lost 1 base, leaving 12 bases of the junction unmatched. The germline gives CDR1 MGHRA, CDR2 YSYEKL. The CDR3 DNA is TGCGCCAGCAGCCAAGGACCGCTGACAGGGGTTCTGACAGATACGCAGTATTTT. It encodes CASSQGPLTGVLTDTQYF.

This clonotype was seen repeatedly, ten times or more. The chain uses TRBV5-1 and TRBJ2-7; the D gene is possibly TRBD1 (6 bases). In germline, CDR1 is SGHRS, CDR2 YFSETQ. This CDR3 spans 14 amino acids. V shed 4 bases and J shed 1 base, with 12 bases lying between them. CDR3 loop: CASSTDSPSYEQYF. The CDR3 nucleotides are TGCGCCAGCAGCACGGACAGCCCGTCCTACGAGCAGTACTTC.

Many counts were recorded for this clonotype. J is TRBJ1-1 and V is TRBV12-3 or TRBV12-4; maybe TRBD1 (6 bases). V shed 0 bases and J shed 1 base, with 9 bases lying between them. The CDR3 contains 15 residues. The CDR3 nucleotides read TGTGCCAGCAGTTTAGCAGGGGGTGCGAACACTGAAGCTTTCTTT. Its translation is CASSLAGGANTEAFF.

As to this clonotype: With a much larger clone just one base away, this may be a read error. V and J are TRBV19 and TRBJ1-5; tentative D call: TRBD1 (6 bases). CDR1 and CDR2 from the germline V gene are LNHDA and SQIVND (reference sequence). The CDR3 is made up of 13 amino acids. CDR3 coding DNA: TGTGGCAGATCGGACAGAAATTATCAGCCCCAGCATTTT. Translating gives CGRSDRNYQPQHF.

This clonotype was recorded at least ten times. The chain links TRBV19 to TRBJ1-6, with TRBD1 identical over 8 bases. Germline CDR1 LNHDA, CDR2 SQIVND (reference sequence). V shed 6 bases and J 7 bases; nucleotides not matched to a gene: 5. CDR3 length equals 14 residues. The CDR3 here is CASSFDRGNSPLHF. The CDR3 DNA reads TGTGCCAGTAGCTTCGACAGGGGCAATTCACCCCTCCACTTT.

V is TRBV5-6 and J is TRBJ1-2; D remains ambiguous. CDR3 length equals 14 residues. CDR1 SGHDT and CDR2 YYEEEE come from the germline V gene. V gave up 0 bases and J gave up 8 bases, with 14 bases separating them. In DNA, the CDR3 is TGTGCCAGCAGCTTGGGAGGGCTCTATAGCGGCTACACCTTC. This codes for CASSLGGLYSGYTF.

This clonotype showed up many times. The chain is built from TRBV5-1 and TRBJ2-7; possibly TRBD2 for D (5 bases). Trimming removed 0 bases from V and 0 bases from J, with 7 bases in between. Germline CDR1 and CDR2: SGHRS and YFSETQ. This CDR3 is built from 14 residues. The CDR3 DNA follows: TGCGCCAGCAGCTTGGGGACTGCCTCCTACGAGCAGTACTTC. Its protein is CASSLGTASYEQYF. Full variable domain (rest looked up from reference TRBV5-1 and TRBJ2-7): KAGVTQTPRYLIKTRGQQVTLSCSPISGHRSVSWYQQTPGQGLQFLFEYFSETQRNKGNFPGRFSGRQFSNSRSEMNVSTLELGDSALYLCASSLGTASYEQYFGPGTRLTVT.

This clonotype was detected ten times or more. This rearrangement joins TRBV4-1 to TRBJ2-2; tentatively, D is TRBD1 (5 bases). The ends were cut back, 5 bases at V and 6 bases at J, with 16 bases in the middle. CDR1 is MGHRA and CDR2 is YSYEKL in the germline V gene. The CDR3 spans 15 residues. The CDR3 region is CASSTNLGRAGELFF. In DNA form, the CDR3 reads TGCGCCAGCAGCACCAACCTAGGCAGGGCCGGGGAGCTGTTTTTT.

Concerning this clonotype: Given a much more abundant clone one base away, this may be a read error. J is TRBJ1-2 and V is TRBV4-3; D ambiguous. From germline, CDR1 is LGHNA and CDR2 YSLEER. V lost 1 base and J 0 bases, leaving 9 bases between the germline ends. CDR3 size: 15 residues. The chain's CDR3 is CASSQAARPNYGYTF. As DNA, the CDR3 is TGCGCCAGCAGCCAAGCGGCGCGCCCTAACTATGGCTACACCTTC.